Listed below are T cell receptor beta chains from one sample, sequenced in a study of Ad26.COV2.S vaccination and SARS-CoV-2 variants. The table came from immunoSEQ multiplex PCR; TCRdb's copy has only in-frame clones and leaves some out. The sample consists of around 300,000 clones, about 88% of them appearing once. This material consisted of peripheral blood, taken in a trial of Ad26.COV2.S vaccine versus placebo. These receptors were obtained from a person between 18 and 59 years old who received the Ad26.COV2.S COVID-19 vaccine or a placebo. Both conserved end residues are part of each CDR3. The D gene is left open where the match is weak. Clone size is not always given. Where it is, it says once, few, many or a class for expanded clones.

d_gene	abundance	v_gene	j_gene	CDR3nt	CDR3aa
NA	NA	TRBV2	TRBJ1-5	TGTGCCAGCAGCGGTGTTACTGGGCACCGAGCGCAGCCCCAGCATTTT	CASSGVTGHRAQPQHF
TRBD2	NA	TRBV3-1/TRBV3-2	TRBJ2-7	TGTGCCAGCAGCCAAGATTGGGAGGGAGGTTCGCAGTACTTC	CASSQDWEGGSQYF
TRBD1	NA	TRBV3-1/TRBV3-2	TRBJ2-1	TGTGCCAGCAATGGGACAGGAAACTCCTACAATGAGCAGTTCTTC	CASNGTGNSYNEQFF
NA	NA	TRBV15	TRBJ1-5	TGTGCCACCAGCAGAGATCTAGGAGGTCAGCCCCAGCATTTT	CATSRDLGGQPQHF
NA	NA	TRBV11-2	TRBJ1-6	TGTGCCAGCAGCTTAGGCAGAGGACCCCTCCACTTT	CASSLGRGPLHF
NA	NA	TRBV6-2/TRBV6-3	TRBJ1-6	TGTGCCAGCAGTTACTCGAAACAGGGTACCTCCAGCTCCTATAATTCACCCCTCCACTTT	CASSYSKQGTSSSYNSPLHF
NA	NA	TRBV12-3/TRBV12-4	TRBJ2-1	TGTGCCAGCAGTTCACTCCTTAACAATGAGCAGTTCTTC	CASSSLLNNEQFF
NA	NA	TRBV19	TRBJ2-5	TGTGCCAGTAAGGGCCTAGCGGAGACCCAGTACTTC	CASKGLAETQYF
NA	NA	TRBV25-1	TRBJ1-4	TGTGCCAGCAGTGAATACGGGAAGGGGAGCACTAATGAAAAACTGTTTTTT	CASSEYGKGSTNEKLFF
NA	NA	TRBV11-1	TRBJ2-5	TGTGCCAGCAGTAGACGTCGGGATCAAGAGACCCAGTACTTC	CASSRRRDQETQYF
NA	NA	TRBV12-3/TRBV12-4	TRBJ1-5	TGTGCCAGCAGTGTTATGGGCCAGCCCCAGCATTTT	CASSVMGQPQHF
NA	NA	TRBV11-2	TRBJ2-3	TGTGCCAGCAGCTTTAGCGGCACTAGCACAGATACGCAGTATTTT	CASSFSGTSTDTQYF
TRBD1	once	TRBV2	TRBJ1-1	TGTGCCAGCAGTGAATGGGACAGGTCTCCCACTCCGGACACTGAAGCTTTCTTT	CASSEWDRSPTPDTEAFF
NA	NA	TRBV7-8	TRBJ2-7	TGTGCCAGCAGCGCGCGAGGTTACGAGCAGTACTTC	CASSARGYEQYF
NA	NA	TRBV27	TRBJ2-5	TGTGCCAGCAGTTTATCAGGGTTTGAGACCCAGTACTTC	CASSLSGFETQYF
NA	NA	TRBV5-1	TRBJ2-3	TGCGCCAGCAGCTTACCGGGTGGTGCAGATACGCAGTATTTT	CASSLPGGADTQYF
NA	NA	TRBV19	TRBJ2-1	TGTGCCAGTAGTATTACAGGGACCTACAATGAGCAGTTCTTC	CASSITGTYNEQFF
NA	NA	TRBV9	TRBJ2-3	TGTGCCAGCAGCGTAGCAGCCACCTCGTCAGATACGCAGTATTTT	CASSVAATSSDTQYF
NA	NA	TRBV6-5	TRBJ2-3	TGTGCCAGCAGTTACAGAGGGGCAGGAACAGATACGCAGTATTTT	CASSYRGAGTDTQYF
NA	NA	TRBV7-2	TRBJ1-2	TGTGCCAGCAGCGCTCAGAGGGGCAGCTATGGCTACACCTTC	CASSAQRGSYGYTF
NA	NA	TRBV7-9	TRBJ1-1	TGTGCCAGCAGCGTAACTTCCTACCGTGGACGGCGGGAGAACACTGAAGCTTTCTTT	CASSVTSYRGRRENTEAFF
NA	NA	TRBV15	TRBJ2-7	TGTGCCACCAGCGCCAGGAGGGGAGGGGGCAGTGAGCAGTACTTC	CATSARRGGGSEQYF
TRBD1	NA	TRBV27	TRBJ1-2	TGTGCCAGCAGTCTCACCGGGACAGGCTATGGCTACACCTTC	CASSLTGTGYGYTF
NA	NA	TRBV11-2	TRBJ2-1	TGTGCCAGCAGCTCAGCCCCAGGCCTCGGGTACAATGAGCAGTTCTTC	CASSSAPGLGYNEQFF
NA	NA	TRBV5-1	TRBJ1-5	TGCGCCAGCAGCCCCGCGGGGGATCAGCCCCAGCATTTT	CASSPAGDQPQHF
TRBD1	NA	TRBV29-1	TRBJ1-2	TGCAGCGGACAGGGAAATGGCTACACCTTC	CSGQGNGYTF
TRBD1	NA	TRBV6-5	TRBJ2-7	TGTGCCAGCACCCCGTCAGGGACAGGAGCCCAGTACTTC	CASTPSGTGAQYF
NA	NA	TRBV5-6	TRBJ2-2	TGTGCCAGCAGCTTTGGAAACACCGGGGAGCTGTTTTTT	CASSFGNTGELFF
NA	NA	TRBV11-2	TRBJ1-2	TGTGCCAGCAGCTCCAGTAGAGCTAACTATGGCTACACCTTC	CASSSSRANYGYTF
NA	NA	TRBV2	TRBJ2-1	TGTGCCAGCCGAAGGGGCAGGGAGCCCTCCTACAATGAGCAGTTCTTC	CASRRGREPSYNEQFF
TRBD2	NA	TRBV4-3	TRBJ2-2	TGCGCCAGCAGCCCTCAGCGGGAGGGAAACACCGGGGAGCTGTTTTTT	CASSPQREGNTGELFF
NA	NA	TRBV6-5	TRBJ2-7	TGTGCCAGCAGCGCCGCGTACGAGCAGTACTTC	CASSAAYEQYF